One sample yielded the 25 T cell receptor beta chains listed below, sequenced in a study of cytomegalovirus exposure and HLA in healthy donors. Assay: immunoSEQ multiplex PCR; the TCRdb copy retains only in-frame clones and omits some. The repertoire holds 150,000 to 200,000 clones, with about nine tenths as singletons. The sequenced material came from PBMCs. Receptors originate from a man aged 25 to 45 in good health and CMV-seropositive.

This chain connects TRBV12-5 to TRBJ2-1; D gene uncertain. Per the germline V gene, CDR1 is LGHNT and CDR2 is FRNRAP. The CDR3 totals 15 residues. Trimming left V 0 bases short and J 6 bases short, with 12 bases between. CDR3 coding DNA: TGTGCTAGTGGTTTGGTACTGGCGGCTTCCAATGAGCAGTTCTTC. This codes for CASGLVLAASNEQFF.

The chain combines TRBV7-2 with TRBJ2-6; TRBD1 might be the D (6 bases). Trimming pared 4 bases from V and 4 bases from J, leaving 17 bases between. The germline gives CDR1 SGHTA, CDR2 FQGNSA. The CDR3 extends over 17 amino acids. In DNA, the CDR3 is TGTGCCAGCAGCTCACAGACAGGATCGGTAGGGGCCAACGTCCTGACTTTC. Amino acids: CASSSQTGSVGANVLTF.

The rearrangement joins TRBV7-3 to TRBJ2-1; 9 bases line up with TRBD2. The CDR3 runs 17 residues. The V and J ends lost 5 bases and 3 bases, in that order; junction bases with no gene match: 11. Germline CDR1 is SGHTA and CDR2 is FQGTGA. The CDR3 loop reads CASSPEVAGVVYNEQFF. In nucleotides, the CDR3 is TGTGCCAGCAGCCCGGAGGTAGCGGGAGTTGTCTACAATGAGCAGTTCTTC.

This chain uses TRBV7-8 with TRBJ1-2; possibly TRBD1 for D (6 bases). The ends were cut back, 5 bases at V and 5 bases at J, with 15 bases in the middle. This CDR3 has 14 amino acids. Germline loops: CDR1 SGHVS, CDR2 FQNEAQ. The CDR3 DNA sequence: TGTGCCAGCAGCAACCCTCTAGGGGGATATGGCTACACCTTC. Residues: CASSNPLGGYGYTF.

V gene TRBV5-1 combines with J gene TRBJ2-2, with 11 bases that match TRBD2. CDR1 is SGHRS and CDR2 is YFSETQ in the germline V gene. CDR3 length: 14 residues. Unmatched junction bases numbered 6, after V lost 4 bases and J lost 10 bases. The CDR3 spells CASSPGTSGAELFF. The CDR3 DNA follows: TGCGCCAGCAGCCCAGGGACTAGCGGTGCGGAGCTGTTTTTT.

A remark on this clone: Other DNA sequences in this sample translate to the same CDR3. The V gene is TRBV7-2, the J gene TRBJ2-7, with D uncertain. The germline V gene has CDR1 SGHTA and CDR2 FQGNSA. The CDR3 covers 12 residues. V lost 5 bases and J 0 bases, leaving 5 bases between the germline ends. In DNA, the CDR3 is TGTGCCAGCAGCCTCAGCTCCTACGAGCAGTACTTC. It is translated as CASSLSSYEQYF.

The DNA of the CDR3 is TGTGCCAGCAGCCGGTTGACAGAGCAAGAGACCCAGTACTTC. This codes for CASSRLTEQETQYF. The chain carries TRBV11-2 and TRBJ2-5, with a tentative D call TRBD1 (5 bases). The CDR3 is made up of 14 amino acids. The germline CDR1 and CDR2 sequences are SGHAT and FQNNGV. The V gene lost 5 bases and the J gene lost 2 bases, with 12 bases spanning the gap.

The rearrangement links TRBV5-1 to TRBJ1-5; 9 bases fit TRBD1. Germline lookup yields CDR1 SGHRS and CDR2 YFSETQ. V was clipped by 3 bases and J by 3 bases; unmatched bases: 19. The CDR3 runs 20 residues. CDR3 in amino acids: CASSSAPPDRGQLVNQPQHF. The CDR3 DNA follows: TGCGCCAGCAGCTCGGCTCCCCCGGACAGGGGCCAACTAGTCAATCAGCCCCAGCATTTT.

CDR3 DNA: TGCGCCAGCAGCCCCGACACGCGAGGCGATCAGTACGAGCAGTACTTC. Its translation is CASSPDTRGDQYEQYF. The rearrangement uses TRBV5-1 and TRBJ2-7, with unresolved D. The CDR3 is made up of 16 amino acids. V lost 4 bases, J lost 4 bases, and 21 bases lay in between. The germline V gene encodes CDR1 SGHRS and CDR2 YFSETQ.

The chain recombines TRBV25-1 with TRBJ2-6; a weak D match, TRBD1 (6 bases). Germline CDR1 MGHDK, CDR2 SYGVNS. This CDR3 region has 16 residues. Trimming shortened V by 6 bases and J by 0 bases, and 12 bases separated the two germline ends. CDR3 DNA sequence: TGTGCCAGCAGAGGACAGACTTTCTCTGGGGCCAACGTCCTGACTTTC. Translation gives CASRGQTFSGANVLTF.

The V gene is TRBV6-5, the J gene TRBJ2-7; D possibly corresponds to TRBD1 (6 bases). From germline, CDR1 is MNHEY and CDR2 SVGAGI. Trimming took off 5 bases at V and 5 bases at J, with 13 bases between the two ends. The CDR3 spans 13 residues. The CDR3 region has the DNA TGTGCCAGCAGTGTGCAGGGGTTCGACGAGCAGTACTTC. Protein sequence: CASSVQGFDEQYF.

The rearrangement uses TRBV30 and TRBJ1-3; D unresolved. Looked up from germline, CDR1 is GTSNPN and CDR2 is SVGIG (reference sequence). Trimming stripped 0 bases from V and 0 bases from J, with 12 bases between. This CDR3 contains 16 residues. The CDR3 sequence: CAWSVLGSSSGNTIYF. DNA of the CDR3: TGTGCCTGGAGTGTATTAGGCAGCAGCTCTGGAAACACCATATATTTT.

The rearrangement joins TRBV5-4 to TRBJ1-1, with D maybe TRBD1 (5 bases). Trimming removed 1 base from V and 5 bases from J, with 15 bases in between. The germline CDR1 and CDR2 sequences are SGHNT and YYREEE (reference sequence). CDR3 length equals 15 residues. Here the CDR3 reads CASSLSRGVQTEAFF. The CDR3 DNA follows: TGTGCCAGCAGCTTGTCTCGAGGGGTCCAGACTGAAGCTTTCTTT.

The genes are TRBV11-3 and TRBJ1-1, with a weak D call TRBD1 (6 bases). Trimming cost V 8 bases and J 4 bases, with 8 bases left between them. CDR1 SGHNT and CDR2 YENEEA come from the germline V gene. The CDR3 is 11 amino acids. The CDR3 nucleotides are TGTGCCAGCGTCAGGGGCACTGAAGCTTTCTTT. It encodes CASVRGTEAFF.

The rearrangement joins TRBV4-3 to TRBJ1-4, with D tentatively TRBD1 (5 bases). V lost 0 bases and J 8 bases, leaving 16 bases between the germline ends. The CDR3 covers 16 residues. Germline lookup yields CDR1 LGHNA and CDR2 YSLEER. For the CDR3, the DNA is TGCGCCAGCAGCCAAGATTGGGACGGACGGCGGGAAAAACTGTTTTTT. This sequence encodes CASSQDWDGRREKLFF.

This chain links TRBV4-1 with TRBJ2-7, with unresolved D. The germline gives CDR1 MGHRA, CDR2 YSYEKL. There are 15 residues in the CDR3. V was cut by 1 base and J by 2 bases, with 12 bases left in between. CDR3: CASSQGPNGPYEQYF. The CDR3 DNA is TGCGCCAGCAGCCAAGGTCCGAACGGCCCCTACGAGCAGTACTTC.

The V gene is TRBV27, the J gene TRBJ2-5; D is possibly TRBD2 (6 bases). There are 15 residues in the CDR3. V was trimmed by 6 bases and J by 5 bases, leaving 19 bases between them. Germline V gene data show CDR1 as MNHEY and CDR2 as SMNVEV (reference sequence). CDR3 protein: CASRLGAGAGETQYF. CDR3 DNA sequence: TGTGCCAGCAGGTTAGGTGCCGGGGCGGGGGAGACCCAGTACTTC.

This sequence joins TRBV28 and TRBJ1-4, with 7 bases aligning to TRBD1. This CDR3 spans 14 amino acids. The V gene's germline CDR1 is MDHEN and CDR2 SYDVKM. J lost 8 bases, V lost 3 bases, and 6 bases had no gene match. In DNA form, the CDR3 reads TGTGCCAGCAGTTTCCGGGGCAGGGGGGAAAAACTGTTTTTT. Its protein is CASSFRGRGEKLFF.

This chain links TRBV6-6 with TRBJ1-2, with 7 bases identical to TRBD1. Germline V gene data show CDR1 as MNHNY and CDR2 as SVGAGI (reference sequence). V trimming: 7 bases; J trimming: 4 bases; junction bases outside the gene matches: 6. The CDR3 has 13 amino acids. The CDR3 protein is CASKDGQAYGYTF. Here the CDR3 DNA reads TGTGCCAGCAAAGACGGACAGGCCTATGGCTACACCTTC.

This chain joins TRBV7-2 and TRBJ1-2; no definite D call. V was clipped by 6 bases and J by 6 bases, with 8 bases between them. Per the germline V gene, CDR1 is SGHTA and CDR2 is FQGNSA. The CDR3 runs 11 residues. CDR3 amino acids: CASRGLHGYTF. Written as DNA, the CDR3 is TGTGCCAGCAGAGGCCTGCATGGCTACACCTTC.

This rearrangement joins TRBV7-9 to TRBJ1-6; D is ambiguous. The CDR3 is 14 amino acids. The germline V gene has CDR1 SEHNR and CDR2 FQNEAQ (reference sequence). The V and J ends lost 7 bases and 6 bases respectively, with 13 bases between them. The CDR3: CASTVVEGNSPLHF. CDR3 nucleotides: TGTGCCAGCACCGTAGTAGAGGGTAATTCACCCCTCCACTTT.

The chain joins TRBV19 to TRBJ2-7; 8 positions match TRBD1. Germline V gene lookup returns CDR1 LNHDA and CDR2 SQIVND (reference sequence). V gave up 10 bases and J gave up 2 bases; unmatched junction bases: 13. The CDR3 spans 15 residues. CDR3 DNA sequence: TGTGCCACCCTTTCGAAGGACAGGGCCCCCTACGAGCAGTACTTC. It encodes CATLSKDRAPYEQYF.

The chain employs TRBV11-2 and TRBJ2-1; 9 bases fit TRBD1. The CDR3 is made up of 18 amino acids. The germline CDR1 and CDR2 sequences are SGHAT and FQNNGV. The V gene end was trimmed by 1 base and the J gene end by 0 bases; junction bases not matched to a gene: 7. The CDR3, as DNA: TGTGCCAGCAGCTTAGCGATCGGGACAGGGAGCTCCTACAATGAGCAGTTCTTC. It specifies CASSLAIGTGSSYNEQFF.

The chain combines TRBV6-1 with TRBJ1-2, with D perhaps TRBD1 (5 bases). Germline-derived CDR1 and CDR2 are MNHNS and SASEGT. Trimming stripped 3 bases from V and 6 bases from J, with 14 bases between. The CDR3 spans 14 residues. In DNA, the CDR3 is TGTGCCAGCAGTGAGACAGCAGCAGAAAATGGCTACACCTTC. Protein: CASSETAAENGYTF.

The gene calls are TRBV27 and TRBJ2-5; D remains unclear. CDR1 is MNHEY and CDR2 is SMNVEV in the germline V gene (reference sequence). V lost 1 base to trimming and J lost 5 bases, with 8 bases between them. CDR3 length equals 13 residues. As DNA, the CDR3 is TGTGCCAGCAGTTTATGGGTCAGGGAGACCCAGTACTTC. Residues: CASSLWVRETQYF.